These T cell receptor beta chains were read from a single sample in a study of post-analysis software for immune sequencing data. MiXCR, run by TCRdb on the PCR reads, gives a single entry per CDR3 protein. Of around 770,000 distinct CDR3 sequences in the sample, just over 45% were seen once. Sequenced input: blood. The receptors here all came from a girl aged 5-17 years with multiple sclerosis. The CDR3 runs from the conserved cysteine through the conserved F or W. D genes are given only for firm matches. Where a row states a size, it is once, few, many or the class of an expanded clone; other rows omit it.

abundance	v_gene	j_gene	d_gene	CDR3nt	CDR3aa
once	TRBV11-1	TRBJ2-7	.	TGTGCCAGCAGCTTGGTGGCTTGGACAGGTAGCCTTAGCGGGACGTACAATGAGCAGTACTTC	CASSLVAWTGSLSGTYNEQYF
few	TRBV20-1	TRBJ2-7	.	TGCAGTGCTAGAGAGGCGAGCGGGCCCTCGAGGGAGCAGTACTTC	CSAREASGPSREQYF
.	TRBV5-1	TRBJ1-1	.	TGCGCCAGCAGCTTGGGGCCAGGGGAAACTGAAGCTTTCTTT	CASSLGPGETEAFF
.	TRBV12-3/TRBV12-4	TRBJ1-2	TRBD1	TGTGCCAGCAGTACACAGGGGAGCTATGGCTACACCTTC	CASSTQGSYGYTF
few	TRBV12-3/TRBV12-4	TRBJ1-2	.	TGTGCCAGCAGCCCCACCAGGGGTATCGATGGCTACACCTTC	CASSPTRGIDGYTF
.	TRBV13	TRBJ2-5	TRBD1	TGTGCCAGCAGCTTAGGGACAGGGAGTGGAGAGACCCAGTACTTC	CASSLGTGSGETQYF
.	TRBV28	TRBJ2-3	TRBD2	TGTGCCAGCAGTCTGGGACTAGCGGGCCCCCAACCTACGCAGTATTTT	CASSLGLAGPQPTQYF
few	TRBV6-1	TRBJ2-7	TRBD2	TGTGCCAGCACCCTTAGCGGGAGCGTCTACGAGCAGTACTTC	CASTLSGSVYEQYF
.	TRBV4-2	TRBJ2-7	TRBD2	TGTGCCAGCAGCCAAGATATAGCGGGAGGGCGCGAGCAGTACTTC	CASSQDIAGGREQYF
few	TRBV5-1	TRBJ2-1	.	TGCGCCAGCAGCCTGGACGGGGGAGCCGAGCAGTTCTTC	CASSLDGGAEQFF
few	TRBV29-1	TRBJ2-3	.	TGCAGCGTTGACAGGAATGGAGATACGCAGTATTTT	CSVDRNGDTQYF
.	TRBV5-6	TRBJ2-7	TRBD2	TGTGCCAGCAGCTCCGCGGGGGACTACCCCTACGAGCAGTACTTC	CASSSAGDYPYEQYF
few	TRBV6-5	TRBJ1-2	.	TGTGCCAGCATGGACGGCAGGGATGATTCCTATGGCTACACCTTC	CASMDGRDDSYGYTF
.	TRBV7-2	TRBJ2-1	.	TGTGCCAGCAGGGGAAGGCCCCAAGGTGAGCAGTTCTTC	CASRGRPQGEQFF
.	TRBV10-3	TRBJ1-6	.	TGTGCCATCAGTGAGGCTAAGGGCTCCTATAATTCACCCCTCCACTTT	CAISEAKGSYNSPLHF
many	TRBV9	TRBJ2-7	.	TGTGCCAGCAGCGTAGTTTCCGGGTCCAACGAGCAGTACTTC	CASSVVSGSNEQYF
.	TRBV12-3/TRBV12-4	TRBJ2-3	.	TGTGCCAGCAGTTTCAGGACTGCAGATACGCAGTATTTT	CASSFRTADTQYF
.	TRBV28	TRBJ2-6	.	TGTGCCAGCAGTTTTGTGGACTCTGGGGCCAACGTCCCGACTTTC	CASSFVDSGANVPTF